The next 15 T cell receptor beta chains were all read from a single sample in a study of T-cell memory formation after mild COVID-19. TCRdb reprocessed the 5' RACE reads with MiXCR, giving one entry per CDR3 protein. The sample carries 550,000 to 650,000 distinct CDR3 sequences, 15% to 20% recorded once. Sequences were obtained from PBMCs or a T cell subset sorted from them (not recorded which). Every receptor here comes from an adult woman who had mild COVID-19 (a few samples of this study predate the infection). Cell type and time point are not known.

V usage is TRBV20-1 and J usage is TRBJ2-1, with D perhaps TRBD1 (5 bases). CDR1 DFQATT and CDR2 SNEGSKA come from the germline V gene (reference sequence). Trimming removed 4 bases from V and 0 bases from J, with 25 bases in between. The CDR3 is 19 residues long. The CDR3 nucleotides read TGCAGTGCTATGGGGATACTGGGGCCTGGCCTAAGCTCCTACAATGAGCAGTTCTTC. As protein: CSAMGILGPGLSSYNEQFF.

The chain combines TRBV18 with TRBJ2-5; a weak D match, TRBD2 (6 bases). The V gene lost 6 bases and the J gene lost 4 bases, with 15 bases spanning the gap. The germline V gene has CDR1 KGHSH and CDR2 LQKENI. This CDR3 has 14 amino acids. This CDR3 reads CASSVAPGAETQYF. The CDR3 nucleotides read TGTGCCAGCTCCGTAGCCCCGGGAGCAGAGACCCAGTACTTC.

This clonotype was detected ten times or more. The V gene is TRBV5-1, the J gene TRBJ2-5; 12 nucleotides agree with TRBD2. There are 14 residues in the CDR3. The germline V gene encodes CDR1 SGHRS and CDR2 YFSETQ. V was pared by 5 bases and J by 5 bases, with 4 bases of the junction left unmatched. CDR3: CASSRLAGEETQYF. CDR3 sequence (DNA): TGCGCCAGCAGTAGACTAGCGGGGGAGGAGACCCAGTACTTC.

The sample holds a few counts of this clonotype. The V gene is TRBV27, the J gene TRBJ1-4, with TRBD1 matching 7 bases. The CDR3 sequence is 15 residues long. The ends lost 6 bases at V and 5 bases at J; junction bases unmatched: 9. Germline V gene data show CDR1 as MNHEY and CDR2 as SMNVEV (reference sequence). CDR3 region: CASRQRGTENEKLFF. CDR3 in DNA: TGTGCCAGCAGACAGCGCGGGACAGAAAATGAAAAACTGTTTTTT. Supplemented by reference TRBV27 and TRBJ1-4, the full variable domain reads EAQVTQNPRYLITVTGKKLTVTCSQNMNHEYMSWYRQDPGLGLRQIYYSMNVEVTDKGDVPEGYKVSRKEKRNFPLILESPSPNQTSLYFCASRQRGTENEKLFFGSGTQLSVL.

This clonotype was observed a handful of times. This rearrangement joins TRBV24-1 to TRBJ2-2; 9 nucleotides agree with TRBD1. CDR1 and CDR2 (germline): KGHDR, SFDVKD. The CDR3 is 15 amino acids. V shed 6 bases and J 2 bases; nucleotides not matched to a gene: 3. This chain's CDR3 is CATSTGQGNTGELFF. The CDR3 DNA follows: TGTGCCACCAGTACGGGACAGGGTAACACCGGGGAGCTGTTTTTT.

The chain joins TRBV7-9 to TRBJ1-5, with D perhaps matching TRBD1 (6 bases). Trimming took off 10 bases at V and 4 bases at J, with 17 bases between the two ends. Germline CDR1 reads SEHNR; CDR2 reads FQNEAQ (reference sequence). This CDR3 is built from 14 residues. In nucleotides, the CDR3 is TGTGCCACCAGACAGGACGGGCGAAATCAGCCCCAGCATTTT. Its protein is CATRQDGRNQPQHF. Based on the CDR3 plus reference TRBV7-9 and TRBJ1-5, the full variable domain is DTGVSQNPRHKITKRGQNVTFRCDPISEHNRLYWYRQTLGQGPEFLTYFQNEAQLEKSRLLSDRFSAERPKGSFSTLEIQRTEQGDSAMYLCATRQDGRNQPQHFGDGTRLSIL.

The chain links TRBV3-1 to TRBJ2-1; 9 bases agree with TRBD2. V dropped 0 bases and J dropped 7; count of bases not matched to a gene: 7. Per germline, CDR1 LGHDT and CDR2 YNNKEL (reference sequence). This CDR3 region has 16 residues. CDR3 in amino acids: CASSQEVLAGRNEQFF. The CDR3 nucleotides read TGTGCCAGCAGCCAAGAGGTTCTAGCGGGGCGAAATGAGCAGTTCTTC.

The J gene is TRBJ2-2, the V gene TRBV6-5; D is possibly TRBD1 or TRBD2 (5 bases each). The CDR3 is 15 amino acids. The ends were cut back, 0 bases at V and 6 bases at J, with 11 bases in the middle. Germline V gives CDR1 MNHEY, CDR2 SVGAGI. The CDR3 here is CASSYSPRGAGELFF. CDR3 bases: TGTGCCAGCAGTTACTCCCCGCGAGGGGCCGGGGAGCTGTTTTTT.

This clonotype was detected a few times. This rearrangement joins TRBV9 to TRBJ1-2; tentatively, D is TRBD1 (5 bases). This CDR3 is built from 18 residues. Germline loops: CDR1 SGDLS, CDR2 YYNGEE. Between the trimmed V and J ends, which lost 3 bases and 7 bases, there was a span of 28 bases. CDR3 sequence: CASSGIGETVSRVFGYTF. CDR3 in DNA: TGTGCCAGCAGCGGAATCGGCGAGACAGTATCAAGAGTTTTTGGCTACACCTTC.

This clonotype was seen only a few times. This sequence joins TRBV7-6 and TRBJ2-3, with D hard to call. The germline V and J ends were trimmed by 2 bases and 4 bases, with 10 bases remaining between them. Germline CDR1 reads SGHVS; CDR2 reads FNYEAQ. The CDR3 is 14 residues long. The CDR3 sequence is CASSLNGSPDTQYF. CDR3 sequence (DNA): TGTGCCAGCAGCTTAAATGGGTCGCCAGATACGCAGTATTTT.

This clonotype showed up just once. This chain joins TRBV4-1 and TRBJ2-1; 9 bases align to TRBD1. Per germline, CDR1 MGHRA and CDR2 YSYEKL. V lost 4 bases, J lost 8 bases, and 18 bases stayed unmatched. CDR3 length: 18 residues. The CDR3 loop reads CASSPAQLRTGDGDEQFF. The CDR3 DNA reads as TGCGCCAGCAGCCCGGCTCAACTCCGGACAGGGGACGGTGATGAGCAGTTCTTC.

This clonotype was picked up a small number of times. The chain's CDR3 is CATSDRQLENTEAFF. Written as DNA, the CDR3 is TGTGCCACCAGTGATCGACAGCTAGAGAACACTGAAGCTTTCTTT. The rearrangement links TRBV24-1 to TRBJ1-1; tentatively, D is TRBD1 (5 bases). CDR1 KGHDR and CDR2 SFDVKD come from the germline V gene. The length of the CDR3 is 15 residues. V lost 3 bases and J lost 1, with 11 bases in between.

V gene TRBV19 combines with J gene TRBJ1-6; D is possibly TRBD1 (5 bases). This CDR3 contains 11 residues. Germline V lookup: CDR1 LNHDA, CDR2 SQIVND (reference sequence). V was cut by 8 bases and J by 12 bases, with 11 bases left in between. As DNA, the CDR3 is TGTGCCAGTTACGGGGGAGGACCCCTCCACTTT. It translates to CASYGGGPLHF.

This clonotype appeared a few times. The genes are TRBV19 and TRBJ2-7; D unclear. Trimming took 4 bases from V and 0 from J, leaving 10 bases between them. The CDR3 has 14 amino acids. The germline V gene encodes CDR1 LNHDA and CDR2 SQIVND (reference sequence). The CDR3 nucleotides are TGTGCCAGTAGTAAGCCAGGTCTCTCCTACGAGCAGTACTTC. It translates to CASSKPGLSYEQYF.

The J gene is TRBJ2-7, the V gene TRBV7-9; D not resolved. Per the germline V gene, CDR1 is SEHNR and CDR2 is FQNEAQ (reference sequence). V lost 1 base and J 2 bases, leaving 9 bases between the germline ends. This CDR3 is 14 amino acids long. The CDR3 is CASSLVYSTYEQYF. The CDR3 DNA reads as TGTGCCAGCAGCTTAGTTTACAGCACCTACGAGCAGTACTTC.